This T cell receptor (beta chain) was identified during a study of PD-1 blockade in classical Hodgkin lymphoma. Findings of the study overall: Patients who began taking nivolumab under 1 year after ASCT were left out. For complete responders, baseline diversity was comparable to that of newly diagnosed patients. A significant rise in TCR diversity by C4D1 was seen for CD4+ but not CD8+ cells.

On this clone: Its antigen is undetermined.

Sample time point: cycle 4 day 1 (C4D1), after less than seven weeks of nivolumab. Autologous stem cell transplantation was followed by relapse in every patient, and brentuximab vedotin exposure varied. Isolation of CD4+ T cells from thawed PBMCs was performed by magnetic negative selection. Reported best responses ranged across complete response, partial response or progressive disease. This CDR3 has 14 amino acids. Trimming left V 5 bases short and J 1 base short, with 11 bases between. The V gene's germline CDR1 is SGHRS and CDR2 YFSETQ. Assay used: immunoSEQ multiplex PCR; TCRdb lists only in-frame clones, some missing. The sample records about 9,700 clones, around 79% being singletons.

This chain joins TRBV5-1 and TRBJ2-3, with D possibly being TRBD2 (6 bases). This receptor was obtained from a human donor with classical Hodgkin lymphoma. The sample consisted of CD4+ T cells from blood, taken before the fourth cycle of nivolumab. Here the CDR3 DNA reads TGCGCCAGCAGGCGGGACTTCGGCACAGATACGCAGTATTTT. The encoded protein is CASRRDFGTDTQYF. Full variable domain (outside the CDR3, taken from reference TRBV5-1 and TRBJ2-3): KAGVTQTPRYLIKTRGQQVTLSCSPISGHRSVSWYQQTPGQGLQFLFEYFSETQRNKGNFPGRFSGRQFSNSRSEMNVSTLELGDSALYLCASRRDFGTDTQYFGPGTRLTVL.